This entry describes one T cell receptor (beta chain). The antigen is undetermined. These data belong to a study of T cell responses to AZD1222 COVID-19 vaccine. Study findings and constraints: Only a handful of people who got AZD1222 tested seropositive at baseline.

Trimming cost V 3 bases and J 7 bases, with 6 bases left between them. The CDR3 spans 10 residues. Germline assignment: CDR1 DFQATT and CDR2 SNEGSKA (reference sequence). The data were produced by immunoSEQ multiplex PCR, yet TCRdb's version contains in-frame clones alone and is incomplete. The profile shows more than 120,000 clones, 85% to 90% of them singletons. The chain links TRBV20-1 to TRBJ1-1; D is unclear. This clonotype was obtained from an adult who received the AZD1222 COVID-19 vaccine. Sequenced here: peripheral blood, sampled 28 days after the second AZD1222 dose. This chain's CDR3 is CSASRVEAFF. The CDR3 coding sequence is TGCAGTGCTAGTCGGGTTGAAGCTTTCTTT.